These 7 T cell receptor beta chains were sequenced from one sample in a study of cytomegalovirus exposure and HLA in healthy donors. Assay used: immunoSEQ multiplex PCR; TCRdb lists only in-frame clones, some missing. The table includes 90,000 to 130,000 clones, about nine tenths detected once. The sequenced sample consisted of PBMCs. The receptors originated from a woman under 30 in good health and CMV-seronegative.

In this sample, this clone turned up once. J is TRBJ2-2 and V is TRBV27; TRBD1 aligns across 7 bases. The germline CDR1 and CDR2 sequences are MNHEY and SMNVEV (reference sequence). The V segment lost 7 bases and the J segment 5 bases; nucleotides outside the gene matches: 7. The CDR3 is 14 residues long. CDR3 in amino acids: CASTTGIYTGELFF. CDR3 sequence (DNA): TGTGCCAGCACGACAGGGATATATACCGGGGAGCTGTTTTTT.

V usage is TRBV9 and J usage is TRBJ1-2; 8 nucleotides align to TRBD1. The CDR3 length is 17 residues. Germline V CDR1 and CDR2: SGDLS, YYNGEE. J gave up 1 base and V 4 bases, and 12 bases lay outside the gene matches. CDR3 nucleotide sequence: TGTGCCAGCAGCTCCACGGGCAGGGGGCTTGTTAACTATGGCTACACCTTC. It yields the protein CASSSTGRGLVNYGYTF.

This sequence joins TRBV7-2 and TRBJ1-2; TRBD1 is a possible D gene (6 bases). Germline V gives CDR1 SGHTA, CDR2 FQGNSA. The CDR3 spans 13 residues. V lost 5 bases and J lost 4, with 11 bases in between. The DNA for the CDR3 is TGTGCCAGCAGCGTGGACAGCCTCTATGGCTACACCTTC. Protein: CASSVDSLYGYTF.

This sequence joins TRBV19 and TRBJ2-7, with 7 bases aligning to TRBD2. Germline V gene lookup returns CDR1 LNHDA and CDR2 SQIVND (reference sequence). CDR3 size: 14 residues. After removal of 4 bases from V and 6 bases from J, the junction contained 9 bases not matched to a gene. Here the CDR3 reads CASSKVLAVGEQYF. The CDR3 DNA reads as TGTGCCAGTAGTAAGGTTCTAGCGGTGGGCGAGCAGTACTTC.

CDR3 in amino acids: CASSLASGGAGYNEQFF. The CDR3 DNA reads as TGTGCCAGCAGCTTAGCTAGCGGGGGGGCCGGTTACAATGAGCAGTTCTTC. The chain combines TRBV7-2 with TRBJ2-1; 11 bases align to TRBD2. The junction had 5 bases not matched to a gene; V was cut back by 0 bases and J by 4 bases. Per the germline V gene, CDR1 is SGHTA and CDR2 is FQGNSA. The CDR3 is made up of 17 amino acids.

V usage is TRBV9 and J usage is TRBJ2-3; 10 nucleotides agree with TRBD2. V dropped 4 bases and J dropped 2; count of bases not matched to a gene: 4. This CDR3 is built from 15 residues. Germline values: CDR1 SGDLS, CDR2 YYNGEE. CDR3 sequence reads: CASSRTSGLTDTQYF. CDR3 bases: TGTGCCAGCAGCAGGACTAGCGGCCTCACAGATACGCAGTATTTT.

V gene TRBV5-6 combines with J gene TRBJ2-2, with TRBD2 matching 8 bases. Germline values: CDR1 SGHDT, CDR2 YYEEEE. Trimming cost V 1 base and J 4 bases; bases outside gene matches: 9. The CDR3 is 17 residues long. The CDR3 loop is CASSLRGGWLRTGELFF. The CDR3 bases are TGTGCCAGCAGCTTGCGGGGGGGATGGCTTCGCACCGGGGAGCTGTTTTTT.